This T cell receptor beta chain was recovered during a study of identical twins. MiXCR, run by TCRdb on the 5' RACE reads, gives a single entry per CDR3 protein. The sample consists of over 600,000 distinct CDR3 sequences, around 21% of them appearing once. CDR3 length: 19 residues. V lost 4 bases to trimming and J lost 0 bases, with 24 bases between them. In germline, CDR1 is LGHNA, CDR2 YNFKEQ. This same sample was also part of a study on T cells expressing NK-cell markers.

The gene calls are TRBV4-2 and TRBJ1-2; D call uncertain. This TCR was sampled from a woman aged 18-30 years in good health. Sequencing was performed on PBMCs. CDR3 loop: CASSLRKARAVQANYGYTF. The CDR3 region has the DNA TGTGCCAGCAGCCTGCGAAAGGCGAGGGCGGTACAAGCTAACTATGGCTACACCTTC.